One sample yielded the 15 T cell receptor beta chains listed below, sequenced in a study of technical replicates of blood from several donors. Clones were read by immunoSEQ multiplex PCR, and TCRdb kept only the in-frame ones, dropping some. The table includes tens of thousands of clones, 90% detected once. Sequencing input: PBMCs. The receptors come from a human donor in good health. Some clones in this sample may be carry-over from other donors' samples.

V gene TRBV5-5 combines with J gene TRBJ2-7, with 10 bases matching TRBD2. CDR3 length: 17 residues. With V trimmed by 1 base and J by 3 bases, 10 bases remained unmatched. Germline CDR1 and CDR2: SGHKS and YYEKEE (reference sequence). The chain's CDR3 is CASSLLTSGQRGYEQYF. CDR3 nucleotide sequence: TGTGCCAGCAGCTTGTTGACTAGCGGGCAGAGGGGCTACGAGCAGTACTTC.

The chain links TRBV27 to TRBJ1-2; no clear D gene. Per the germline V gene, CDR1 is MNHEY and CDR2 is SMNVEV (reference sequence). Trimming shortened V by 6 bases and J by 6 bases, and 17 bases separated the two germline ends. The CDR3 extends over 14 amino acids. CDR3 amino acids: CASRPRSFLDGYTF. The CDR3 DNA is TGTGCCAGCAGGCCCAGGTCGTTCTTGGATGGCTACACCTTC.

V and J are TRBV7-3 and TRBJ1-1; 8 bases are shared with TRBD1. The CDR3 loop spans 13 amino acids. The germline gives CDR1 SGHTA, CDR2 FQGTGA. The V and J ends lost 5 bases and 6 bases, in that order; junction bases with no gene match: 5. CDR3 sequence (DNA): TGTGCCAGCAGCCTCATGACAGGGGCTGAAGCTTTCTTT. Protein sequence: CASSLMTGAEAFF.

The chain combines TRBV5-6 with TRBJ1-1; D gene uncertain. The CDR3 runs 13 residues. Germline V lookup: CDR1 SGHDT, CDR2 YYEEEE. Deletions cut 5 bases from V and 0 bases from J, with 8 bases between. As DNA, the CDR3 is TGTGCCAGCAGTGGGCAGTTGAACACTGAAGCTTTCTTT. Amino acids: CASSGQLNTEAFF.

The V gene is TRBV5-4, the J gene TRBJ1-1, with D perhaps matching TRBD1 (5 bases). The germline V gene encodes CDR1 SGHNT and CDR2 YYREEE (reference sequence). The CDR3 runs 14 residues. V lost 4 bases, J lost 0 bases, and 10 bases lay in between. CDR3 coding DNA: TGTGCCAGCAGCCGACAGCCCATGAACACTGAAGCTTTCTTT. As protein: CASSRQPMNTEAFF.

V gene TRBV10-3 combines with J gene TRBJ1-2; 7 bases agree with TRBD1. The ends lost 8 bases at V and 3 bases at J; junction bases unmatched: 9. Per germline, CDR1 ENHRY and CDR2 SYGVKD. The length of the CDR3 is 14 residues. The CDR3 sequence is CAIPNRGTDYGYTF. CDR3 nucleotide sequence: TGTGCCATCCCTAATCGGGGGACAGACTATGGCTACACCTTC.

The chain has TRBV5-1 and TRBJ2-1; a possible D gene is TRBD1 (5 bases). V lost 0 bases and J lost 14, with 15 bases in between. Germline loops: CDR1 SGHRS, CDR2 YFSETQ. CDR3 length: 13 amino acids. DNA for the CDR3: TGCGCCAGCAGCTTGGCCGATAGGCAGGGAAAGTTCTTC. It yields the protein CASSLADRQGKFF.

The CDR3 here is CASSFYLRGENSPLHF. The CDR3 region has the DNA TGTGCCAGCAGCTTCTACTTGCGCGGTGAGAATTCACCCCTCCACTTT. The chain carries TRBV5-6 and TRBJ1-6; D is ambiguous. This CDR3 has 16 residues. The germline V gene has CDR1 SGHDT and CDR2 YYEEEE. Trimming cost V 2 bases and J 7 bases, with 16 bases left between them. The whole variable domain, filled in from reference TRBV5-6 and TRBJ1-6, reads DAGVTQSPTHLIKTRGQQVTLRCSPKSGHDTVSWYQQALGQGPQFIFQYYEEEERQRGNFPDRFSGHQFPNYSSELNVNALLLGDSALYLCASSFYLRGENSPLHFGNGTRLTVT.

The chain couples TRBV5-1 to TRBJ2-7; tentatively, D is TRBD1 (6 bases). Germline lookup yields CDR1 SGHRS and CDR2 YFSETQ. The CDR3 is 14 amino acids. V was clipped by 4 bases and J by 0 bases, with 11 bases between them. CDR3 coding DNA: TGCGCCAGCAGCCCCGGGACAAGCTCCTACGAGCAGTACTTC. This sequence encodes CASSPGTSSYEQYF.

The chain couples TRBV7-2 to TRBJ1-2; D is uncertain. The CDR3 runs to 13 residues. Germline V gene data show CDR1 as SGHTA and CDR2 as FQGNSA. V lost 5 bases and J 1 base, leaving 8 bases between the germline ends. CDR3 region: CASSPGVNYGYTF. The CDR3 nucleotides are TGTGCCAGCAGCCCAGGTGTTAACTATGGCTACACCTTC. The whole variable domain, filled in from reference TRBV7-2 and TRBJ1-2, reads GAGVSQSPSNKVTEKGKDVELRCDPISGHTALYWYRQSLGQGLEFLIYFQGNSAPDKSGLPSDRFSAERTGGSVSTLTIQRTQQEDSAVYLCASSPGVNYGYTFGSGTRLTVV.

The CDR3 sequence: CASRSQGAITGELFF. In DNA, the CDR3 is TGTGCCAGCAGATCCCAGGGGGCTATCACCGGGGAGCTGTTTTTT. The gene calls are TRBV6-5 and TRBJ2-2; 8 bases match TRBD1. Germline-derived CDR1 and CDR2 are MNHEY and SVGAGI. This CDR3 has 15 amino acids. V lost 6 bases, J lost 4 bases, and 7 bases stayed unmatched.

This clone was seen just once. V gene TRBV4-3 combines with J gene TRBJ1-2; D unclear. Per germline, CDR1 LGHNA and CDR2 YSLEER. V was clipped by 0 bases and J by 8 bases, with 10 bases between them. The CDR3 covers 13 residues. For the CDR3, the DNA is TGCGCCAGCAGCCAAGATTTCTACGAGGGCTACACCTTC. This encodes CASSQDFYEGYTF.

The chain employs TRBV5-8 and TRBJ2-5, with D unresolved. The CDR3 has 12 residues. Trimming removed 0 bases at V and 5 bases at J, with 5 bases between. Germline CDR1 and CDR2: SGHTS and YDEGEE. As DNA, the CDR3 is TGTGCCAGCAGCTTGGCCTCGGAGACCCAGTACTTC. It yields the protein CASSLASETQYF.

The chain recombines TRBV19 with TRBJ2-5; D gene unclear. Germline loops: CDR1 LNHDA, CDR2 SQIVND (reference sequence). The CDR3 is 11 residues long. V lost 5 bases to trimming and J lost 5 bases, with 6 bases between them. The CDR3 is CASSQSETQYF. The CDR3 coding sequence is TGTGCCAGTAGTCAGTCGGAGACCCAGTACTTC. The entire variable domain, with the rest obtained from reference TRBV19 and TRBJ2-5, is as follows: DGGITQSPKYLFRKEGQNVTLSCEQNLNHDAMYWYRQDPGQGLRLIYYSQIVNDFQKGDIAEGYSVSREKKESFPLTVTSAQKNPTAFYLCASSQSETQYFGPGTRLLVL.

V is TRBV30 and J is TRBJ1-2, with 9 bases fitting TRBD1. CDR3 length: 13 amino acids. From germline, CDR1 is GTSNPN and CDR2 SVGIG (reference sequence). V lost 4 bases and J lost 4; bases outside the gene matches: 4. Here the CDR3 reads CAWNRGLGYGYTF. For the CDR3, the DNA is TGTGCCTGGAACAGGGGGCTGGGCTATGGCTACACCTTC.